This T cell receptor (beta chain) was found in a study of a mutant IDH1 vaccine in newly diagnosed glioma. Study details: Most patients had received both radiotherapy and temozolomide, the prior options being radiotherapy, temozolomide, or both.

CDR1 is LNHDA, CDR2 SQIVND, per germline (reference sequence). V was clipped by 6 bases and J by 4 bases, with 4 bases between them. There are 12 residues in the CDR3. Time point given: baseline, week 1 (first vaccination visit). The treatment was: pre-vaccination baseline after standard-of-care therapy. Assay used: immunoSEQ multiplex PCR; TCRdb lists only in-frame clones, some missing. The table records some 90,000 clones, approximately 80% of them present only once. This clonotype originated in a man aged 35 to 55 with glioma. Some clones in this sample may be carry-over from other donors' samples. Sequencing was performed on PBMCs, taken from a glioma patient treated with radiotherapy, temozolomide or both. The chain uses TRBV19 and TRBJ1-6; no definite D call. CDR3 DNA sequence: TGTGCCAGTAGGCAGTATAATTCACCCCTCCACTTT. As protein: CASRQYNSPLHF.